This T cell receptor (beta chain) was sequenced for a study of vaccination and CD4 T cells after COVID-19. CDR1 and CDR2 (germline): LNHDA, SQIVND (reference sequence). This CDR3 contains 14 residues. J lost 3 bases, V lost 5 bases, and 5 bases had no gene match. With respect to this clonotype: Its specificity is not known.

Treatment in this sample: roughly 10-day PBMC culture with coronavirus spike peptide pools or control peptides (ViraFEST assay). An Oncomine TCR Beta short-read assay was used to sequence the DNA from cultured CD4+ T cells. MiXCR, applied by TCRdb to the PCR reads, yields one record per CDR3 protein. The sample includes about 20,000 distinct CDR3 sequences, roughly half of them seen just once. The rearrangement joins TRBV19 to TRBJ2-7, with TRBD1 matching 9 bases. The receptor was isolated from a human donor who had recovered from COVID-19. Specimen: CD4+ T cells from blood, cultured in vitro. CDR3 nucleotides: TGTGCCAGTAGTCGACAGGGGGAGGGCTACGAGCAGTACTTC. This codes for CASSRQGEGYEQYF.